This T cell receptor (beta chain) originates from a study of blood T cell repertoires in COVID-19. About the research overall: Acute and convalescent COVID-19 samples came from the United States, Italy and Spain. T cells, B-cell-depleted T cells, or PBMCs provided the cDNA or gDNA that served as material.

CDR3 length equals 11 residues. Germline V gene sequence: CDR1 SGHNT, CDR2 YENEEA. V was shortened by 5 bases and J by 10 bases, with 9 bases between the two germline ends. One Seattle source followed patients from active infection through their disease course. In the authors' methods: Amplifying reference gene primers gave estimates of nucleated cell counts. TCRdb keeps only in-frame clones here, not all; method: immunoSEQ multiplex PCR. That table furnishes V, J and clone size, whereas the DNA furnished D and trimming. The table shows roughly 340,000 clones, with roughly 90% occurring only once. The sequence derives from a woman in her 30s with COVID-19, enrolled during active disease. This chain joins TRBV11-3 and TRBJ2-1, with D unresolved. Material for sequencing was peripheral blood. The CDR3 nucleotides are TGTGCCAGCAGCCCCGACTCAGAGCAGTTCTTC. Its protein product is CASSPDSEQFF.